The text below deals with one T cell receptor (beta chain). The target antigen is unknown. This sample is part of a study of blood T cells in healthy people across ages. Germline lookup yields CDR1 MNHEY and CDR2 SVGAGI. Deletions cut 5 bases from V and 9 bases from J, with 14 bases between. The CDR3 has 14 residues. Broader study findings: Relative to aged donors, long-lived donors carried more naive CD4+ cells and displayed higher diversity.

The authors ran a second PCR of about 6 to 11 cycles using a sample-barcoded 5' primer and a J-beta primer mix. Through a template-switch adaptor with 12 random nucleotides, each cDNA molecule received a tag. Any given sample supplied a minimum of 2.5 million CDR3-containing paired-end reads. MiXCR, applied by TCRdb to the 5' RACE reads, yields one record per CDR3 protein. Of approximately 1.5 million distinct CDR3 sequences listed, roughly 43% are singletons. The receptor was derived from a woman aged 18-29 years in good health. The J gene is TRBJ1-6, the V gene TRBV6-5; D gene uncertain. Sequences were obtained from blood. The CDR3 DNA reads as TGTGCCAGCAGTACCCCGGGCCGGCGTTCACCCCTCCACTTT. Protein product: CASSTPGRRSPLHF.